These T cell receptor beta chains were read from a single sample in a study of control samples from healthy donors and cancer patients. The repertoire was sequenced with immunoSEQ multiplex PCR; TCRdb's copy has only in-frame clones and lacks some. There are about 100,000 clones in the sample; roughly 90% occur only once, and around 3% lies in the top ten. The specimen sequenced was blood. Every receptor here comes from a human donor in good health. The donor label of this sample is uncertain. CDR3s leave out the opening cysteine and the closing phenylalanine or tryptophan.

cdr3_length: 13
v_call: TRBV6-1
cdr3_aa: ASSERQGGVEPQH

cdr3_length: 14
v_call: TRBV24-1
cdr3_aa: ATSAGVDNSYNEQF

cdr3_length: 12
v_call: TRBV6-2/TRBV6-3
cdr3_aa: ASSYRDSNSPLH

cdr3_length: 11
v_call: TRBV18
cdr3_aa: ASSLRQGDEQF

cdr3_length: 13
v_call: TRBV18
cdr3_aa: ASSPGWGGSTEAF

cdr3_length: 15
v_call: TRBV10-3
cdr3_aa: AIRGRAEGLVNYGYT

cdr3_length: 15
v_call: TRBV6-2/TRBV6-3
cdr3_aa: ASSYIFWVTHRETQY

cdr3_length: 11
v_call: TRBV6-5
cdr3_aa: ASSGTENTEAF

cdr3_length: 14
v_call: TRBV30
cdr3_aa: AWSSSWGTSGNTIY

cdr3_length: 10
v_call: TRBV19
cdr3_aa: ASSLRADTQY

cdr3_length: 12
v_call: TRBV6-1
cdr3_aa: ASSEFVTLYEQY